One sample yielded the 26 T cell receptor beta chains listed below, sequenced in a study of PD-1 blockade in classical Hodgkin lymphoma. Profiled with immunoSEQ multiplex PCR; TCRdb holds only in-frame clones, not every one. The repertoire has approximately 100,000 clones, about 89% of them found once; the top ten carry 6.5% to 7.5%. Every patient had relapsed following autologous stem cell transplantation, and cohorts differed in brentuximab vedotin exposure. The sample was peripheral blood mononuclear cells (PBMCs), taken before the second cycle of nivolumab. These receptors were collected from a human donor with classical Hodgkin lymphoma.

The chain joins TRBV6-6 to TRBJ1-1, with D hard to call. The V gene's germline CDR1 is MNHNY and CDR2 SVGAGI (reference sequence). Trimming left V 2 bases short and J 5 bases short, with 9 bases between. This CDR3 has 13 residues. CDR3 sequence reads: CASSYRARTEAFF. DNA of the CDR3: TGTGCCAGCAGTTACAGGGCGAGGACTGAAGCTTTCTTT.

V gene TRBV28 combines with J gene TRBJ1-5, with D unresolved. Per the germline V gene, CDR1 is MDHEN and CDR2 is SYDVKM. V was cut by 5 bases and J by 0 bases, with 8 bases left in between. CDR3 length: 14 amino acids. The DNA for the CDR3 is TGTGCCAGCAGTCCCGACACTAGCAATCAGCCCCAGCATTTT. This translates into CASSPDTSNQPQHF.

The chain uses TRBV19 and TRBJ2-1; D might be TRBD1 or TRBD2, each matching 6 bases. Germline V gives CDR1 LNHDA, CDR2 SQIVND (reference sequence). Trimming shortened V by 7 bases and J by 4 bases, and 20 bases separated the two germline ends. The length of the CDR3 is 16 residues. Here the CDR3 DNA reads TGTGCCAGTATGCGATCCGCGGGACACCTATACAATGAGCAGTTCTTC. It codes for CASMRSAGHLYNEQFF. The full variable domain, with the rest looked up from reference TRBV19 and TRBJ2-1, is DGGITQSPKYLFRKEGQNVTLSCEQNLNHDAMYWYRQDPGQGLRLIYYSQIVNDFQKGDIAEGYSVSREKKESFPLTVTSAQKNPTAFYLCASMRSAGHLYNEQFFGPGTRLTVL.

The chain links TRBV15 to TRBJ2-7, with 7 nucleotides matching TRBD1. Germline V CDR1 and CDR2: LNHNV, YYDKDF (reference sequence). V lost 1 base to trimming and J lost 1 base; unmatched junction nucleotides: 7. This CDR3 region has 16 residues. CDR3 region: CATSRVATGWSYEQYF. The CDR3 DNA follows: TGTGCCACCAGCAGAGTTGCGACAGGGTGGTCCTACGAGCAGTACTTC.

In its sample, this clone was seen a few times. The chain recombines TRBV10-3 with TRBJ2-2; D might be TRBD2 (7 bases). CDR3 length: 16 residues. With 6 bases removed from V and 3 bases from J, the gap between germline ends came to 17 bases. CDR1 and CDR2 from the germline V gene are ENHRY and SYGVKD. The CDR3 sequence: CAIRERGGADTGELFF. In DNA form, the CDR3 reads TGTGCCATCAGGGAACGCGGGGGCGCGGACACCGGGGAGCTGTTTTTT.

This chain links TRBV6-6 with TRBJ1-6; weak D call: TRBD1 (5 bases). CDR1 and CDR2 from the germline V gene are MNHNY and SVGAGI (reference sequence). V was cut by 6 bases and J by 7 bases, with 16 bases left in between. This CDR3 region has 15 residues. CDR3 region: CASSLRSEGNSPLHF. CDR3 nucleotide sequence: TGTGCCAGCAGCCTAAGATCGGAGGGGAATTCACCCCTCCACTTT.

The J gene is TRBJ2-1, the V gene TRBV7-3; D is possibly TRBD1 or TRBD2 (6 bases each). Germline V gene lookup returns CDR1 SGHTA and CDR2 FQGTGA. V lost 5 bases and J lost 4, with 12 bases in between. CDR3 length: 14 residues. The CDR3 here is CASSPLGGYNEQFF. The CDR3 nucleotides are TGTGCCAGCAGCCCATTAGGGGGGTACAATGAGCAGTTCTTC.

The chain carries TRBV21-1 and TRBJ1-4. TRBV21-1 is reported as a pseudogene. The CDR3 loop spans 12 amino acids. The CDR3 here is CASSGIPEKLFF. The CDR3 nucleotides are TGTGCCAGCAGCGGAATCCCGGAAAAACTGTTTTTT.

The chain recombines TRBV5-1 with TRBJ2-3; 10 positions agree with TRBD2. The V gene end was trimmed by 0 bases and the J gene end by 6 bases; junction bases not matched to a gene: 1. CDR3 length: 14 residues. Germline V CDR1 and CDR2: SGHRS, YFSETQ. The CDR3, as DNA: TGCGCCAGCAGCTTGGTGACTAGCGGGGATACGCAGTATTTT. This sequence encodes CASSLVTSGDTQYF. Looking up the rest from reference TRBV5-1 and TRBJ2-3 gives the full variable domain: KAGVTQTPRYLIKTRGQQVTLSCSPISGHRSVSWYQQTPGQGLQFLFEYFSETQRNKGNFPGRFSGRQFSNSRSEMNVSTLELGDSALYLCASSLVTSGDTQYFGPGTRLTVL.

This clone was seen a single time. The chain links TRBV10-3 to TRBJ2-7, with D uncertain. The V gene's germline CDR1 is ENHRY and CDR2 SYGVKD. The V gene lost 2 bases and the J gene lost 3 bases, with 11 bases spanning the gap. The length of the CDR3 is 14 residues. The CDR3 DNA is TGTGCCATCAGTGAGAACTACGTAGACTACGAGCAGTACTTC. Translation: CAISENYVDYEQYF.

Here the CDR3 DNA reads TGTGCCAGCAGCCACAGGGCTTCACCCCTCCACTTT. Encoded protein: CASSHRASPLHF. The chain combines TRBV28 with TRBJ1-6, with a possible D match to TRBD1 (6 bases). Trimming shortened V by 6 bases and J by 9 bases, and 9 bases separated the two germline ends. Germline lookup yields CDR1 MDHEN and CDR2 SYDVKM. The CDR3 is made up of 12 amino acids.

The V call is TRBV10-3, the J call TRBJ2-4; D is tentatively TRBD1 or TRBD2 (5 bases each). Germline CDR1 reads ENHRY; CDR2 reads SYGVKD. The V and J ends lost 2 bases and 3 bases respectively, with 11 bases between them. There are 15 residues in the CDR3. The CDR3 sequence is CAISEEGQGKNIQYF. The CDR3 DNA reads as TGTGCCATCAGTGAGGAGGGCCAGGGCAAAAACATTCAGTACTTC.

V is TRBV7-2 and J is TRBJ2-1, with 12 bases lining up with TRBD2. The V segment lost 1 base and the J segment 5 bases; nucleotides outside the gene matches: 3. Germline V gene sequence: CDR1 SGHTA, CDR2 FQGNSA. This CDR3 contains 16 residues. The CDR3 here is CASSLDRLAGDNEQFF. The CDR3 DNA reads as TGTGCCAGCAGCTTAGATCGACTAGCGGGGGACAATGAGCAGTTCTTC.

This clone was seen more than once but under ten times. This CDR3 reads CASSDDHNEQFF. The CDR3 region has the DNA TGTGCCAGCAGTGACGATCACAATGAGCAGTTCTTC. This chain joins TRBV6-4 and TRBJ2-1, with D unresolved. Germline values: CDR1 MRHNA, CDR2 SNTAGT. The V gene lost 2 bases and the J gene lost 5 bases, with 4 bases spanning the gap. The CDR3 length is 12 residues.

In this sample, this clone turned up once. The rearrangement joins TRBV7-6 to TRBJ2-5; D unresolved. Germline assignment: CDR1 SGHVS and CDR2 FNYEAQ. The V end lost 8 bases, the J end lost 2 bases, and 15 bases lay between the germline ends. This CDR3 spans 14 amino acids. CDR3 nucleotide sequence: TGTGCCAGCCCCCGTAGTATCGGGCAAGAGACCCAGTACTTC. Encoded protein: CASPRSIGQETQYF.

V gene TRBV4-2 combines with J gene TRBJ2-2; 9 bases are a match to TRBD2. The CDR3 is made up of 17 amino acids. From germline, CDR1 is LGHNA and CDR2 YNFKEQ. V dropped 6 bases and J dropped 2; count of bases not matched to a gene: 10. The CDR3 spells CASRPRSGGHNTGELFF. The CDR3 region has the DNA TGTGCCAGCAGACCGAGGAGCGGGGGGCACAACACCGGGGAGCTGTTTTTT.

The CDR3 DNA sequence: TGTGCCAGCAGCTTACCAGTGACAGTGGGTGAGTACACCGGGGAGCTGTTTTTT. It specifies CASSLPVTVGEYTGELFF. The chain employs TRBV7-3 and TRBJ2-2, with D maybe TRBD1 (5 bases). CDR3 length: 18 amino acids. Germline values: CDR1 SGHTA, CDR2 FQGTGA. V was trimmed by 2 bases and J by 3 bases, leaving 19 bases between them.

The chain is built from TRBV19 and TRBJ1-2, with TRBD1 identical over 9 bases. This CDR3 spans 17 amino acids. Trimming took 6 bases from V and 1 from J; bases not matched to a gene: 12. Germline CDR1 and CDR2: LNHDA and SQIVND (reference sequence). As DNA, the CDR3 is TGTGCCAGTAGGAACCGGGACAGGGTAGGCGGTAACTATGGCTACACCTTC. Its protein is CASRNRDRVGGNYGYTF. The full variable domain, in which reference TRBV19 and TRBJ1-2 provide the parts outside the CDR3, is DGGITQSPKYLFRKEGQNVTLSCEQNLNHDAMYWYRQDPGQGLRLIYYSQIVNDFQKGDIAEGYSVSREKKESFPLTVTSAQKNPTAFYLCASRNRDRVGGNYGYTFGSGTRLTVV.

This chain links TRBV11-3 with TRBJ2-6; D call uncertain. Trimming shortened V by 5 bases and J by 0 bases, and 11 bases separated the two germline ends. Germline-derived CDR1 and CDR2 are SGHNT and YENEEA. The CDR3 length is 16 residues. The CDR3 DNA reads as TGTGCCAGCAGCCCCACTTCAGGCTCTGGGGCCAACGTCCTGACTTTC. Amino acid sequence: CASSPTSGSGANVLTF. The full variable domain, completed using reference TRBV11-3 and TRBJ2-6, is EAGVVQSPRYKIIEKKQPVAFWCNPISGHNTLYWYLQNLGQGPELLIRYENEEAVDDSQLPKDRFSAERLKGVDSTLKIQPAELGDSAVYLCASSPTSGSGANVLTFGAGSRLTVL.

CDR3 protein: CASRRTVTEAFF. The CDR3 region has the DNA TGTGCCAGCAGGCGGACGGTCACTGAAGCTTTCTTT. The V gene is TRBV6-5, the J gene TRBJ1-1; D uncertain. The CDR3 runs 12 residues. V gave up 6 bases and J gave up 4 bases, with 9 bases separating them. Looked up from germline, CDR1 is MNHEY and CDR2 is SVGAGI.

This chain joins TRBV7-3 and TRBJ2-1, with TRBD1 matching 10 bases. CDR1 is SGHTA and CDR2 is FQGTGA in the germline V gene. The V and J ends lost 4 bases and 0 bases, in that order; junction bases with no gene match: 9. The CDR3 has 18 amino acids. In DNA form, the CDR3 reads TGTGCCAGCAGCTCCACGGGACAGGGGCCCTCCTCCTACAATGAGCAGTTCTTC. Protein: CASSSTGQGPSSYNEQFF. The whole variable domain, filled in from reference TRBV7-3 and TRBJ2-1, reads GAGVSQTPSNKVTEKGKYVELRCDPISGHTALYWYRQSLGQGPEFLIYFQGTGAADDSGLPNDRFFAVRPEGSVSTLKIQRTERGDSAVYLCASSSTGQGPSSYNEQFFGPGTRLTVL.

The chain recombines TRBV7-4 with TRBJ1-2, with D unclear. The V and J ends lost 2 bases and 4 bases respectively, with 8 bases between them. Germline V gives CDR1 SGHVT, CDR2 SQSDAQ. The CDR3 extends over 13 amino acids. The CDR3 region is CASSLMAGYGYTF. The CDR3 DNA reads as TGTGCCAGCAGCTTAATGGCAGGCTATGGCTACACCTTC.

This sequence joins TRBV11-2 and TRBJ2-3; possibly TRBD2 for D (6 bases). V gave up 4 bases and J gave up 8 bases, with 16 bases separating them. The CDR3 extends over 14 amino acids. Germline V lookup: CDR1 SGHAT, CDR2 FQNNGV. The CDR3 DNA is TGTGCCAGCAGCTCAGGGACTGGCCTTGCTACGCAGTATTTT. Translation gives CASSSGTGLATQYF. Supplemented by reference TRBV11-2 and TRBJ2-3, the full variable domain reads EAGVAQSPRYKIIEKRQSVAFWCNPISGHATLYWYQQILGQGPKLLIQFQNNGVVDDSQLPKDRFSAERLKGVDSTLKIQPAKLEDSAVYLCASSSGTGLATQYFGPGTRLTVL.

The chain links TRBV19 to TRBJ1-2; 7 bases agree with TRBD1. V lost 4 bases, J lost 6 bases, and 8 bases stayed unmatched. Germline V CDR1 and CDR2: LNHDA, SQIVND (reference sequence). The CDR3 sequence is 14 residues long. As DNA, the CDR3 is TGTGCCAGTAGTACCGGGACAGCCTCTAATGGCTACACCTTC. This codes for CASSTGTASNGYTF.

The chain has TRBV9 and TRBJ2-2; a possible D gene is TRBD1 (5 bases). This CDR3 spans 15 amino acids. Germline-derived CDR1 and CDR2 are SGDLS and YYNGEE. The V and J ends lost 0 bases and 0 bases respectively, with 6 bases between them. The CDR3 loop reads CASSVVGANTGELFF. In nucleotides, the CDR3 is TGTGCCAGCAGCGTAGTAGGGGCGAACACCGGGGAGCTGTTTTTT.

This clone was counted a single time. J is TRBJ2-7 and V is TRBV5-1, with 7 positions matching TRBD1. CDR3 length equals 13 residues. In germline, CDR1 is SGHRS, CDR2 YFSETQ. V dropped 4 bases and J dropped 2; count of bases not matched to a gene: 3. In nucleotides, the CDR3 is TGCGCCAGCAGCCGGGACAGCACCTACGAGCAGTACTTC. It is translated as CASSRDSTYEQYF.